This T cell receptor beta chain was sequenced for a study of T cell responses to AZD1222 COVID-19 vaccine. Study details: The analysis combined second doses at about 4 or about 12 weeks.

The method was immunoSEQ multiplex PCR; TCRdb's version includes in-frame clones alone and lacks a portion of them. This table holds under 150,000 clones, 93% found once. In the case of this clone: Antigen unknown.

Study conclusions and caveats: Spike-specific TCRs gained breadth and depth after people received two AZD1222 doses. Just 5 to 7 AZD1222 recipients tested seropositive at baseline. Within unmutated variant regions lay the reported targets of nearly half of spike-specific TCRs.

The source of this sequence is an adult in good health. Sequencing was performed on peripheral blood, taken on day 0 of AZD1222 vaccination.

The CDR3 loop is CASSTGQGREKLFF. The DNA for the CDR3 is TGCGCCAGCAGCACAGGACAGGGCAGAGAAAAACTGTTTTTT. The rearrangement joins TRBV5-1 to TRBJ1-4; 8 positions match TRBD1. The CDR3 sequence is 14 residues long. CDR1 and CDR2 (germline): SGHRS, YFSETQ. With 4 bases clipped from V and 8 bases from J, the junction kept 7 bases outside the gene matches.